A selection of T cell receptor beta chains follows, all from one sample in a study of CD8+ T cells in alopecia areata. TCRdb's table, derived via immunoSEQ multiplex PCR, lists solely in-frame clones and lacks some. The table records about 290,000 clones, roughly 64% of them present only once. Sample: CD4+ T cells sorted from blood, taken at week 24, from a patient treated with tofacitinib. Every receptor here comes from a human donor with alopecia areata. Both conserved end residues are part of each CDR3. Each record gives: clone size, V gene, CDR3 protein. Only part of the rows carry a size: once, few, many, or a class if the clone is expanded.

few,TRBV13,CASTWFFANTGELFF
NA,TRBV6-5,CASGRTGTDTQYF
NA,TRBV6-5,CASRTGGRGTDTQYF
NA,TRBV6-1,CASSDWGQVEKLFF
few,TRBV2,CASQRAQDYGYTF
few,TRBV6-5,CASSYTGDSPLHF
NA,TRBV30,CAWRPRPAARRTYGYTF
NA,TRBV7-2,CASSLDRAGETQYF
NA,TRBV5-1,CASSSDQRLSEQFF
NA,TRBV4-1,CASSGGAAVQPQHF